This T cell receptor (beta chain) is from a study of post-analysis software for immune sequencing data. Comment on this clonotype: The antigen is not known.

The study, taken as a whole, reports: Controls had lower frequencies than patients of about 5 TRBV segments, which included TRBV5-6, TRBV5-1 and TRBV20-1. A significant reduction in normalized Chao1 diversity was observed in multiple sclerosis patients versus controls.

The CDR3 runs to 14 residues. Germline V gene lookup returns CDR1 MNHEY and CDR2 SMNVEV (reference sequence). The V gene lost 5 bases and the J gene lost 3 bases, with 14 bases spanning the gap. TCR beta cDNA libraries had unique molecular identifiers. Each CDR3 protein is one row after TCRdb ran MiXCR on the PCR reads. The sample carries roughly 400,000 distinct CDR3 sequences, 35% to 45% recorded once. The specimen was blood. The TCR originated in a girl aged 2 to 10 with multiple sclerosis. The rearrangement links TRBV27 to TRBJ2-7; TRBD2 might be the D (5 bases). CDR3: CASSLVFEGYEQYF. For the CDR3, the DNA is TGTGCCAGCAGTCTCGTCTTCGAGGGCTACGAGCAGTACTTC.